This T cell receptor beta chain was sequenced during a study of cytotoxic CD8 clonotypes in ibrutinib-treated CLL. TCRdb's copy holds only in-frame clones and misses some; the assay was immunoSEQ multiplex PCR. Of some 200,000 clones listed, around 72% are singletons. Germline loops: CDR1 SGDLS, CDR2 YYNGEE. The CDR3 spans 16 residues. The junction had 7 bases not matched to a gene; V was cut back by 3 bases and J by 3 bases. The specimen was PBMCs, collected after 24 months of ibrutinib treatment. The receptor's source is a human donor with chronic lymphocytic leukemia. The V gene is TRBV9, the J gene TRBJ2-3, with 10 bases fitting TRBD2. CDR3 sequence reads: CASSADGLAATDTQYF. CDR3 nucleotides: TGTGCCAGCAGCGCGGACGGACTAGCGGCGACAGATACGCAGTATTTT.